These 25 T cell receptor beta chains came from one sample sequenced in a study of CD8 T cells in ankylosing spondylitis. Their specific antigens are unknown. TCRdb recomputed calls from the 5' RACE reads with MiXCR, one row per CDR3 protein. The sample shows about 440,000 distinct CDR3 sequences, approximately 17% of them seen only once. Study-level points and caveats: Eight highly homologous variants formed a TCR beta motif that appeared characteristic of ankylosing spondylitis blood.

The sequenced material came from blood, either unsorted or a sorted T cell fraction (not recorded which). The source is a male donor with ankylosing spondylitis.

A few counts support this clonotype. This rearrangement joins TRBV6-1 to TRBJ2-3; 11 bases are a match to TRBD1. V was pared by 3 bases and J by 6 bases, with 8 bases of the junction left unmatched. The CDR3 runs to 16 residues. CDR1 is MNHNS and CDR2 is SASEGT in the germline V gene. The CDR3: CASSDLGTGGRDTQYF. CDR3 sequence (DNA): TGTGCCAGCAGTGACCTCGGGACAGGGGGTCGGGATACGCAGTATTTT.

V is TRBV2 and J is TRBJ2-3, with TRBD1 matching over 7 bases. The germline V gene encodes CDR1 SNHLY and CDR2 FYNNEI. V was clipped by 6 bases and J by 3 bases; unmatched bases: 6. The CDR3 runs to 14 residues. As DNA, the CDR3 is TGTGCCAGCAGGAAGGGGACAGATACAGATACGCAGTATTTT. This sequence encodes CASRKGTDTDTQYF.

V usage is TRBV6-1 and J usage is TRBJ2-1; D is ambiguous. Trimming shortened V by 3 bases and J by 5 bases, and 8 bases separated the two germline ends. The CDR3 loop spans 13 amino acids. Germline V gene data show CDR1 as MNHNS and CDR2 as SASEGT. CDR3 loop: CASSDPPHNEQFF. DNA for the CDR3: TGTGCCAGCAGTGACCCCCCCCACAATGAGCAGTTCTTC.

This clonotype occurred a few times. The chain uses TRBV18 and TRBJ1-3; D might be TRBD1 (6 bases). This CDR3 is 15 amino acids long. From germline, CDR1 is KGHSH and CDR2 LQKENI. Trimming took 4 bases from V and 0 from J, leaving 10 bases between them. The CDR3 region is CASSHGQSSGNTIYF. The CDR3 DNA follows: TGTGCCAGCTCACACGGACAGAGCTCTGGAAACACCATATATTTT.

In its sample, this clonotype was seen a few times. The rearrangement uses TRBV12-3 or TRBV12-4 and TRBJ2-1; 11 positions match TRBD2. The CDR3 is 15 amino acids. The V and J ends lost 5 bases and 6 bases, in that order; junction bases with no gene match: 6. Here the CDR3 reads CASSPGTSGANEQFF. The DNA of the CDR3 is TGTGCCAGCAGTCCCGGGACTAGCGGAGCCAATGAGCAGTTCTTC.

This clonotype showed up just a few times. V usage is TRBV9 and J usage is TRBJ2-2; no reliable D call. Germline assignment: CDR1 SGDLS and CDR2 YYNGEE. The CDR3 extends over 14 amino acids. Trimming left V 0 bases short and J 2 bases short, with 5 bases between. The CDR3 here is CASSVVSNTGELFF. CDR3 nucleotides: TGTGCCAGCAGCGTAGTAAGCAACACCGGGGAGCTGTTTTTT.

CDR3 region: CASSITGSRGQPQHF. The CDR3 nucleotides are TGTGCCAGCAGCATTACTGGGTCCCGAGGGCAGCCCCAGCATTTT. This rearrangement joins TRBV7-9 to TRBJ1-5; D gene unclear. Trimming took 5 bases from V and 7 from J, leaving 18 bases between them. Germline V gene data show CDR1 as SEHNR and CDR2 as FQNEAQ (reference sequence). CDR3 length: 15 residues.

This clonotype was found a few times. This may stem from a read error, because a much larger clone lies one nucleotide away. The chain carries TRBV7-2 and TRBJ1-6; D not certain. This CDR3 has 12 residues. Germline loops: CDR1 SGHTA, CDR2 FQGNSA. CDR3 loop: CDSSLANSPLHF. CDR3 DNA sequence: TGTGACAGCAGCTTAGCTAATTCACCCCTCCACTTT.

CDR3 in DNA: TGTGCCAGCAGTACGGTCGCTGAAGCTTTCTTT. Protein sequence: CASSTVAEAFF. The chain links TRBV7-8 to TRBJ1-1; D call uncertain. CDR1 SGHVS and CDR2 FQNEAQ come from the germline V gene. The CDR3 loop spans 11 amino acids. Trimming pared 6 bases from V and 6 bases from J, leaving 8 bases between. Variable domain in full (rest from reference TRBV7-8 and TRBJ1-1): GAGVSQSPRYKVAKRGQDVALRCDPISGHVSLFWYQQALGQGPEFLTYFQNEAQLDKSGLPSDRFFAERPEGSVSTLKIQRTQQEDSAVYLCASSTVAEAFFGQGTRLTVV.

This clonotype was counted only a few times. The chain recombines TRBV5-5 with TRBJ1-2; the D gene is possibly TRBD1 (6 bases). Trimming pared 0 bases from V and 4 bases from J, leaving 10 bases between. CDR3 length: 14 residues. Germline values: CDR1 SGHKS, CDR2 YYEKEE (reference sequence). CDR3 sequence reads: CASSLARQVYGYTF. CDR3 bases: TGTGCCAGCAGCTTGGCACGACAGGTCTATGGCTACACCTTC.

This clonotype occurred once. The chain is built from TRBV19 and TRBJ2-7; 10 positions match TRBD1. J lost 7 bases, V lost 5 bases, and 11 bases had no gene match. From germline, CDR1 is LNHDA and CDR2 SQIVND (reference sequence). This CDR3 contains 15 residues. The CDR3 coding sequence is TGTGCCAGTAGTTCTACCGGGACAGGGGCTTGGGAGCAGTACTTC. Translated: CASSSTGTGAWEQYF.

This clonotype was found a few times. This chain connects TRBV6-1 to TRBJ1-2, with D uncertain. Germline values: CDR1 MNHNS, CDR2 SASEGT. V dropped 5 bases and J dropped 4 bases, with 14 bases sitting between them. This CDR3 has 14 amino acids. CDR3 sequence reads: CASSPGSTRYGYTF. CDR3 DNA sequence: TGTGCCAGCAGTCCAGGCAGTACCCGCTATGGCTACACCTTC.

The J gene is TRBJ1-2, the V gene TRBV7-2, with TRBD1 as a possible D gene (6 bases). CDR3 size: 14 residues. Between the trimmed V and J ends, which lost 5 bases and 4 bases, there was a span of 14 bases. The V gene's germline CDR1 is SGHTA and CDR2 FQGNSA. The CDR3 here is CASSARTEGYGYTF. In DNA form, the CDR3 reads TGTGCCAGCAGCGCCCGGACAGAGGGCTATGGCTACACCTTC.

The chain uses TRBV12-3 or TRBV12-4 and TRBJ2-3; D ambiguous. Trimming took 6 bases from V and 2 from J, leaving 15 bases between them. The CDR3 is 15 amino acids. CDR3 sequence: CASRPQAHTTDTQYF. CDR3 sequence (DNA): TGTGCCAGCAGACCTCAGGCGCACACCACAGATACGCAGTATTTT.

A few counts support this clonotype. CDR3 sequence reads: CASSRTPGGISGSGYEQFF. DNA for the CDR3: TGTGCCAGCAGCCGTACCCCAGGGGGGATTAGCGGGAGTGGCTATGAGCAGTTCTTC. The chain links TRBV11-1 to TRBJ2-1, with 9 positions matching TRBD2. Germline CDR1 SGHAT, CDR2 FQDESV (reference sequence). CDR3 length: 19 residues. With V trimmed by 5 bases and J by 8 bases, 22 bases remained unmatched.

The chain links TRBV3-1 to TRBJ1-2; tentatively, D is TRBD1 (5 bases). CDR1 is LGHDT and CDR2 is YNNKEL in the germline V gene (reference sequence). This CDR3 spans 12 amino acids. V lost 1 base to trimming and J lost 10 bases, with 10 bases between them. The CDR3 loop reads CASSQGQLAYTF. The CDR3 nucleotides are TGTGCCAGCAGCCAAGGACAGCTAGCCTACACCTTC. The full variable domain, in which reference TRBV3-1 and TRBJ1-2 provide the parts outside the CDR3, is DTAVSQTPKYLVTQMGNDKSIKCEQNLGHDTMYWYKQDSKKFLKIMFSYNNKELIINETVPNRFSPKSPDKAHLNLHINSLELGDSAVYFCASSQGQLAYTFGSGTRLTVV.

The J gene is TRBJ1-1, the V gene TRBV28; TRBD1 is a possible D gene (5 bases). The CDR3 is made up of 15 amino acids. Trimming pared 5 bases from V and 6 bases from J, leaving 19 bases between. Germline assignment: CDR1 MDHEN and CDR2 SYDVKM. The CDR3 region is CASSGGSGAISEAFF. CDR3 bases: TGTGCCAGCAGTGGAGGTTCTGGGGCGATCTCTGAAGCTTTCTTT.

The chain uses TRBV7-2 and TRBJ2-3, with TRBD1 as a possible D gene (5 bases). The CDR3 length is 15 residues. The V and J ends lost 1 base and 14 bases respectively, with 22 bases between them. CDR1 and CDR2 (germline): SGHTA, FQGNSA. CDR3 residues: CASSLDRAGQATPYF. The DNA of the CDR3 is TGTGCCAGCAGCTTAGATCGTGCAGGGCAGGCTACCCCGTATTTT.

This clonotype was seen repeatedly, ten times or more. The chain uses TRBV29-1 and TRBJ2-1; a weak D match, TRBD2 (7 bases). V lost 1 base and J lost 8, with 15 bases in between. The germline CDR1 and CDR2 sequences are SQVTM and ANQGSEA. The CDR3 spans 14 residues. The CDR3 sequence: CSVEGGRGADEQFF. The CDR3 region has the DNA TGCAGCGTTGAAGGTGGCCGGGGGGCCGATGAGCAGTTCTTC.

This clonotype was observed a handful of times. The chain has TRBV5-4 and TRBJ2-1; TRBD2 matches at 8 bases. Looked up from germline, CDR1 is SGHNT and CDR2 is YYREEE (reference sequence). The CDR3 has 16 amino acids. Germline trimming cut 4 bases from V and 0 bases from J; bases unmatched to any gene: 6. The CDR3 protein is CASSTRTSPSYNEQFF. The CDR3 DNA sequence: TGTGCCAGCAGCACCCGGACTAGCCCCTCCTACAATGAGCAGTTCTTC.

V is TRBV6-1 and J is TRBJ1-3; D not certain. The V gene lost 3 bases and the J gene lost 1 base, with 7 bases spanning the gap. The V gene's germline CDR1 is MNHNS and CDR2 SASEGT. The CDR3 spans 14 residues. DNA of the CDR3: TGTGCCAGCAGTGATCCCACATCTGGAAACACCATATATTTT. It yields the protein CASSDPTSGNTIYF.

The genes are TRBV3-1 and TRBJ2-1; possible D gene TRBD2, 5 bases. The CDR3 runs to 17 residues. Germline V CDR1 and CDR2: LGHDT, YNNKEL (reference sequence). The V and J ends lost 4 bases and 3 bases respectively, with 19 bases between them. The CDR3 sequence: CASSRTVARTYYNEQFF. CDR3 coding DNA: TGTGCCAGCAGCCGAACCGTAGCGAGAACGTACTACAATGAGCAGTTCTTC.

This chain links TRBV14 with TRBJ2-7, with 8 bases matching TRBD1. J was trimmed by 3 bases and V by 4 bases; bases with no gene match: 5. CDR1 and CDR2 (germline): SGHDN, FVKESK. CDR3 length: 14 residues. Here the CDR3 reads CASSLGQGHYEQYF. The CDR3 DNA reads TGTGCCAGCAGCCTCGGACAGGGACACTACGAGCAGTACTTC.

J is TRBJ1-5 and V is TRBV6-5, with a possible D match to TRBD1 (6 bases). V dropped 2 bases and J dropped 7 bases, with 12 bases sitting between them. CDR3 length equals 14 residues. Germline CDR1 is MNHEY and CDR2 is SVGAGI. The CDR3 protein is CASSYGGGWQPQHF. The CDR3 coding sequence is TGTGCCAGCAGTTACGGGGGGGGCTGGCAGCCCCAGCATTTT.

This chain connects TRBV3-1 to TRBJ2-5, with D possibly being TRBD1 (5 bases). V lost 0 bases and J 2 bases, leaving 10 bases between the germline ends. Germline CDR1 is LGHDT and CDR2 is YNNKEL (reference sequence). This CDR3 is 15 amino acids long. The CDR3 region is CASSQEGLGQETQYF. The CDR3 region has the DNA TGTGCCAGCAGCCAAGAGGGGCTGGGACAAGAGACCCAGTACTTC.